The 8 T cell receptor beta chains in this list originate from one sample, sequenced in a study of blood T cell repertoires in COVID-19. Method: immunoSEQ multiplex PCR; TCRdb's copy keeps in-frame clones and lacks some. The data contain 410,000 or so clones, around 86% of them seen just once; the ten biggest clones take up 1.4%. The specimen sequenced was peripheral blood. These receptors all come from a woman aged 30 to 39 with active or convalescent COVID-19.

The J gene is TRBJ1-6, the V gene TRBV12-3 or TRBV12-4; D not certain. V was trimmed by 6 bases and J by 8 bases, leaving 8 bases between them. CDR3 length: 12 amino acids. Written as DNA, the CDR3 is TGTGCCAGCAGCCCTACAGATTCACCCCTCCACTTT. Encoded protein: CASSPTDSPLHF.

Worth noting for this clone: At the DNA level, this CDR3 is encoded by other sequences in the same sample as well. The rearrangement links TRBV19 to TRBJ1-1; no clear D. V gave up 1 base and J gave up 0 bases, with 9 bases separating them. Germline lookup yields CDR1 LNHDA and CDR2 SQIVND (reference sequence). There are 15 residues in the CDR3. For the CDR3, the DNA is TGTGCCAGTAGTATAGGGGCACGAGTGAACACTGAAGCTTTCTTT. This translates into CASSIGARVNTEAFF.

The chain has TRBV5-1 and TRBJ2-3; TRBD2 aligns across 14 bases. The V gene's germline CDR1 is SGHRS and CDR2 YFSETQ. The V gene end was trimmed by 5 bases and the J gene end by 4 bases; junction bases not matched to a gene: 6. The CDR3 loop spans 16 amino acids. The CDR3 region is CASRLTSGGVADTQYF. The CDR3 DNA reads as TGCGCCAGCAGGCTGACTAGCGGGGGGGTGGCAGATACGCAGTATTTT.

The V call is TRBV7-9, the J call TRBJ1-5; the D gene is possibly TRBD1 (6 bases). The V end was cut by 1 base, the J end by 0 bases, with 10 bases between. Germline CDR1 and CDR2: SEHNR and FQNEAQ (reference sequence). This CDR3 has 16 amino acids. The CDR3 protein is CASSLGQGNSNQPQHF. CDR3 coding DNA: TGTGCCAGCAGCTTAGGGCAGGGGAATAGCAATCAGCCCCAGCATTTT.

The chain employs TRBV10-3 and TRBJ2-2; possible D gene TRBD1, 5 bases. This CDR3 is built from 14 residues. Germline values: CDR1 ENHRY, CDR2 SYGVKD. The germline V and J ends were trimmed by 11 bases and 3 bases, with 16 bases remaining between them. Written as DNA, the CDR3 is TGTGCCGCCTCGGACATAGCAGACACCGGGGAGCTGTTTTTT. Amino acid sequence: CAASDIADTGELFF.

Concerning this clone: The sample carries other DNA sequences with the same CDR3. The rearrangement links TRBV18 to TRBJ1-2; 11 bases are shared with TRBD1. In germline, CDR1 is KGHSH, CDR2 LQKENI. This CDR3 has 14 residues. V gave up 6 bases and J gave up 8 bases; unmatched junction bases: 8. This chain's CDR3 is CASSYGQGAEGYTF. DNA for the CDR3: TGTGCCAGCTCCTACGGACAGGGGGCGGAGGGCTACACCTTC. The full variable domain, rest sourced from reference TRBV18 and TRBJ1-2, is NAGVMQNPRHLVRRRGQEARLRCSPMKGHSHVYWYRQLPEEGLKFMVYLQKENIIDESGMPKERFSAEFPKEGPSILRIQQVVRGDSAAYFCASSYGQGAEGYTFGSGTRLTVV.

The chain uses TRBV7-2 and TRBJ2-5, with 7 bases aligning to TRBD2. Per germline, CDR1 SGHTA and CDR2 FQGNSA. This CDR3 is 13 amino acids long. The V segment lost 6 bases and the J segment 5 bases; nucleotides outside the gene matches: 6. The CDR3 reads CASSGRAGETQYF. CDR3 nucleotide sequence: TGTGCCAGCAGTGGGAGGGCCGGGGAGACCCAGTACTTC.

The rearrangement links TRBV10-2 to TRBJ2-7, with 7 bases lining up with TRBD2. Germline CDR1 reads WSHSY; CDR2 reads SAAADI. Trimming took 6 bases from V and 0 from J; bases not matched to a gene: 8. CDR3 size: 15 residues. As DNA, the CDR3 is TGCGCCAGCAGGGACCTCAGCGGGAACTCCTACGAGCAGTACTTC. Its protein is CASRDLSGNSYEQYF.